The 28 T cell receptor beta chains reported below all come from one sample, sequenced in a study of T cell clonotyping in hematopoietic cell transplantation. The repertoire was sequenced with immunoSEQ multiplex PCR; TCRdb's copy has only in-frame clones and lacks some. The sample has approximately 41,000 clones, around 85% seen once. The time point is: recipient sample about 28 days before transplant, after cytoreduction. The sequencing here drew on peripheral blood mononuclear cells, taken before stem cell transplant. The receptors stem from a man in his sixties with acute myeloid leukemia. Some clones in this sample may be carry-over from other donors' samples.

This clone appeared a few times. In nucleotides, the CDR3 is TGTGCCAGCAAACAGCGGTACGAGCAGTACTTC. Protein: CASKQRYEQYF. The chain is built from TRBV6-5 and TRBJ2-7; a weak D match, TRBD2 (5 bases). The CDR3 has 11 amino acids. Trimming left V 7 bases short and J 4 bases short, with 8 bases between. Germline CDR1 reads MNHEY; CDR2 reads SVGAGI.

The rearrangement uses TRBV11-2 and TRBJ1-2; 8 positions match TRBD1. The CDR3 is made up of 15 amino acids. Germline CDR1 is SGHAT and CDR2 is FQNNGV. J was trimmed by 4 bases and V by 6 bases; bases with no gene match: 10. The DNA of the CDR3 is TGTGCCAGCAGAATAGGACAGGGTGAGGTCTATGGCTACACCTTC. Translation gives CASRIGQGEVYGYTF. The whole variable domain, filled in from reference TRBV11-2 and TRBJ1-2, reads EAGVAQSPRYKIIEKRQSVAFWCNPISGHATLYWYQQILGQGPKLLIQFQNNGVVDDSQLPKDRFSAERLKGVDSTLKIQPAKLEDSAVYLCASRIGQGEVYGYTFGSGTRLTVV.

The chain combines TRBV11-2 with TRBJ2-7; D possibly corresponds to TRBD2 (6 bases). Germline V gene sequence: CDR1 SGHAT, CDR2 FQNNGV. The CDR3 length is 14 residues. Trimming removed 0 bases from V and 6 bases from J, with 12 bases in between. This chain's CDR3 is CASSLEAGLIEQYF. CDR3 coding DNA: TGTGCCAGCAGCTTAGAGGCGGGGCTAATCGAGCAGTACTTC. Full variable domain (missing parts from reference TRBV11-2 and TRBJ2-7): EAGVAQSPRYKIIEKRQSVAFWCNPISGHATLYWYQQILGQGPKLLIQFQNNGVVDDSQLPKDRFSAERLKGVDSTLKIQPAKLEDSAVYLCASSLEAGLIEQYFGPGTRLTVT.

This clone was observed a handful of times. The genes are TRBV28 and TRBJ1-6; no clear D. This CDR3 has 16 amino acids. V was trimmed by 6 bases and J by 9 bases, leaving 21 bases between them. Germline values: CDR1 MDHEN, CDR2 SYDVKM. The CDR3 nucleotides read TGTGCCAGCAGACCGCCCCGGGGAGGGTTGACTTCACCCCTCCACTTT. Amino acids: CASRPPRGGLTSPLHF.

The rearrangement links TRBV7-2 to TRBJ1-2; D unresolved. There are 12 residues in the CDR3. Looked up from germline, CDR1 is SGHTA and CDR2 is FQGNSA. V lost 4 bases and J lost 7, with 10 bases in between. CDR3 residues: CASSSGRLGYTF. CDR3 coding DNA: TGTGCCAGCAGCTCCGGACGGCTTGGCTACACCTTC.

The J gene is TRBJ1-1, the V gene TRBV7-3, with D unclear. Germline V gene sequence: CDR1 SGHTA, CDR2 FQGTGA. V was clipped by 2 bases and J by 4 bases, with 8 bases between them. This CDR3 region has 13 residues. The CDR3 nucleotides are TGTGCCAGCAGCTTAGGGTCGACCACTGAAGCTTTCTTT. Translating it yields CASSLGSTTEAFF.

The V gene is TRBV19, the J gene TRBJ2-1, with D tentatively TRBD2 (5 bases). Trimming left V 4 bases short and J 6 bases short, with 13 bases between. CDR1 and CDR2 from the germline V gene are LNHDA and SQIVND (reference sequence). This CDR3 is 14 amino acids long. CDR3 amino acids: CASSTTLLVNEQFF. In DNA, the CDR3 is TGTGCCAGTAGTACCACTCTACTAGTCAATGAGCAGTTCTTC.

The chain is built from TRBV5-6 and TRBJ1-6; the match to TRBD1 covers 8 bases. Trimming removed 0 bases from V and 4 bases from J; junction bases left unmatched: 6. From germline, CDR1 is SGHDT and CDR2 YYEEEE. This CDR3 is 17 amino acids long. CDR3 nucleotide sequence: TGTGCCAGCAGCTTGGGACGGACAGGGCATTATAATTCACCCCTCCACTTT. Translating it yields CASSLGRTGHYNSPLHF.

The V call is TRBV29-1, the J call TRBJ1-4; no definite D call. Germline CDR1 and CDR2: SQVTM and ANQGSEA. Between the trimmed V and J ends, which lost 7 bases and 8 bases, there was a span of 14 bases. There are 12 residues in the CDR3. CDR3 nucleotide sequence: TGCAGCGCTGGCCCGCGGAAAGAAAAACTGTTTTTT. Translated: CSAGPRKEKLFF. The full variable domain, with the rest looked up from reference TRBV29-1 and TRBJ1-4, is SAVISQKPSRDICQRGTSLTIQCQVDSQVTMMFWYRQQPGQSLTLIATANQGSEATYESGFVIDKFPISRPNLTFSTLTVSNMSPEDSSIYLCSAGPRKEKLFFGSGTQLSVL.

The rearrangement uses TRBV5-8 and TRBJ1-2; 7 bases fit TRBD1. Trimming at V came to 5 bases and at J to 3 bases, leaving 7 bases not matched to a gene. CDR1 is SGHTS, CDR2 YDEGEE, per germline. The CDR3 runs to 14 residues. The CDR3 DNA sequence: TGTGCCAGCAGTCTAAGACAGGGATACTATGGCTACACCTTC. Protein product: CASSLRQGYYGYTF.

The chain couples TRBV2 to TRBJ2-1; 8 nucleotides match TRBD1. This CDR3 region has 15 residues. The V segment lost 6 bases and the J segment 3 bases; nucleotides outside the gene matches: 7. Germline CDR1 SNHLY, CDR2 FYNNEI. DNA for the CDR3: TGTGCCAGCAGAGAGACAGGGGTGGACTACAATGAGCAGTTCTTC. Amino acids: CASRETGVDYNEQFF.

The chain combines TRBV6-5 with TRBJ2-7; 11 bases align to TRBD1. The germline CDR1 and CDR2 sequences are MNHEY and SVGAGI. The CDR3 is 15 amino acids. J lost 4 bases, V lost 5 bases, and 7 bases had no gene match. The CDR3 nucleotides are TGTGCCAGCAGTCGCGCCGGGACAGGGGGGTACGAGCAGTACTTC. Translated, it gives CASSRAGTGGYEQYF.

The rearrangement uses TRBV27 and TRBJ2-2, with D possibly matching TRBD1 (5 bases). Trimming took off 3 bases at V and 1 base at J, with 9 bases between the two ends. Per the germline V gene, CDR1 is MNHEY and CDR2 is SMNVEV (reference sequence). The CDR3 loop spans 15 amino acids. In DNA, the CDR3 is TGTGCCAGCAGTTTCCGAAGGGGGAACACCGGGGAGCTGTTTTTT. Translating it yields CASSFRRGNTGELFF.

CDR3 DNA: TGCGCCAGCAGCCAAGACGGGGGAGGCTCGTGGCCCCAGCATTTT. Its translation: CASSQDGGGSWPQHF. This chain links TRBV4-3 with TRBJ1-5, with a weak D call TRBD1 (5 bases). Trimming stripped 0 bases from V and 9 bases from J, with 15 bases between. Looked up from germline, CDR1 is LGHNA and CDR2 is YSLEER. The CDR3 length is 15 residues.

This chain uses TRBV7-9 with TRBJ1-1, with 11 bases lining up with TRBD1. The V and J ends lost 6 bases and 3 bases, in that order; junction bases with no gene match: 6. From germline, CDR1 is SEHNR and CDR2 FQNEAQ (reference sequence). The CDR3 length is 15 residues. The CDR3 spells CASRHGQGADTEAFF. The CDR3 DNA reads TGTGCCAGCAGACACGGACAGGGGGCGGACACTGAAGCTTTCTTT.

CDR3 loop: CASSQDRMSVPSSYNEQFF. CDR3 coding DNA: TGCGCCAGCAGCCAAGACAGGATGTCAGTGCCTAGCTCCTACAATGAGCAGTTCTTC. V gene TRBV4-3 combines with J gene TRBJ2-1, with D uncertain. The CDR3 is made up of 19 amino acids. Germline assignment: CDR1 LGHNA and CDR2 YSLEER. Trimming stripped 0 bases from V and 0 bases from J, with 18 bases between.

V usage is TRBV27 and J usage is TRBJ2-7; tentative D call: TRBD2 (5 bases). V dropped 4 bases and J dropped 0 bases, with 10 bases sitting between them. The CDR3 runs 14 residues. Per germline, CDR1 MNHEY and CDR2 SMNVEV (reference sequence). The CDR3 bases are TGTGCCAGCAGTTGGGTCGGACTCTCCTACGAGCAGTACTTC. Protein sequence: CASSWVGLSYEQYF.

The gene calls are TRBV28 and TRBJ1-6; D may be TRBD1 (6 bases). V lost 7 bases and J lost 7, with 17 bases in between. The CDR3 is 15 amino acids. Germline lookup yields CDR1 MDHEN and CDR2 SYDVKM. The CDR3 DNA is TGTGCCAGCAACCGTGGGGGGCAGGGGAATTCACCCCTCCACTTT. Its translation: CASNRGGQGNSPLHF.

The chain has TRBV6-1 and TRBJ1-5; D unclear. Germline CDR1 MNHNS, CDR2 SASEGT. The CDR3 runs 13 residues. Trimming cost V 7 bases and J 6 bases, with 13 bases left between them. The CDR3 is CASMLGLGQPQHF. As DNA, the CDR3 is TGTGCCAGCATGTTGGGCTTGGGTCAGCCCCAGCATTTT.

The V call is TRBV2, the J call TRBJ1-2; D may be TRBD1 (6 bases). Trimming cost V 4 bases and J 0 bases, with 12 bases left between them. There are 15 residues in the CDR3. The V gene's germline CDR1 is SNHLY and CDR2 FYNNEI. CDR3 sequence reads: CASSARTEANYGYTF. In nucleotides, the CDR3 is TGTGCCAGCAGTGCTCGGACAGAAGCTAACTATGGCTACACCTTC. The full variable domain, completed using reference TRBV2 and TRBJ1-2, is EPEVTQTPSHQVTQMGQEVILRCVPISNHLYFYWYRQILGQKVEFLVSFYNNEISEKSEIFDDQFSVERPDGSNFTLKIRSTKLEDSAMYFCASSARTEANYGYTFGSGTRLTVV.

The CDR3 DNA reads as TGTGCCAGCAGCGTAGACAGGGGCCATAATTCACCCCTCCACTTT. Translation: CASSVDRGHNSPLHF. V usage is TRBV9 and J usage is TRBJ1-6; 7 nucleotides line up with TRBD1. Germline CDR1 and CDR2: SGDLS and YYNGEE. V lost 0 bases and J lost 5; bases outside the gene matches: 2. The CDR3 has 15 residues.

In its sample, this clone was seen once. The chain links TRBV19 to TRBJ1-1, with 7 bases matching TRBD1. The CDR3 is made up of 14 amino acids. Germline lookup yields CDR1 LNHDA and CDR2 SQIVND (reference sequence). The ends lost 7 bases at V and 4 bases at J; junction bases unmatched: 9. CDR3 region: CASTHRGLGTEAFF. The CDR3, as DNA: TGTGCCAGTACCCATAGGGGGCTCGGCACTGAAGCTTTCTTT. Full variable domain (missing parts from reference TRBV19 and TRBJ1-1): DGGITQSPKYLFRKEGQNVTLSCEQNLNHDAMYWYRQDPGQGLRLIYYSQIVNDFQKGDIAEGYSVSREKKESFPLTVTSAQKNPTAFYLCASTHRGLGTEAFFGQGTRLTVV.

The DNA for the CDR3 is TGTGCCAGCAGTCCAAACGCTCCCGGGACTGGCTCCTACGAGCAGTACTTC. Its translation: CASSPNAPGTGSYEQYF. The chain is built from TRBV28 and TRBJ2-7, with D perhaps TRBD2 (6 bases). CDR1 is MDHEN and CDR2 is SYDVKM in the germline V gene. V was shortened by 5 bases and J by 0 bases, with 20 bases between the two germline ends. The CDR3 length is 17 residues.

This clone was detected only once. This chain's CDR3 is CSARENEQYF. Written as DNA, the CDR3 is TGCAGTGCTAGAGAAAACGAGCAGTACTTC. The chain couples TRBV20-1 to TRBJ2-7; D is ambiguous. In germline, CDR1 is DFQATT, CDR2 SNEGSKA (reference sequence). The CDR3 spans 10 residues. V was clipped by 0 bases and J by 5 bases, with 2 bases between them.

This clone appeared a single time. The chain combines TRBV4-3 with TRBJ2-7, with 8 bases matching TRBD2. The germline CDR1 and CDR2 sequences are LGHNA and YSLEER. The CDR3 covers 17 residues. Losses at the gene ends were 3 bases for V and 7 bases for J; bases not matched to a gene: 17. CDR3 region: CASSHTTGGALPREQYF. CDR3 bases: TGCGCCAGCAGCCACACTACCGGGGGGGCCCTCCCTCGAGAGCAGTACTTC.

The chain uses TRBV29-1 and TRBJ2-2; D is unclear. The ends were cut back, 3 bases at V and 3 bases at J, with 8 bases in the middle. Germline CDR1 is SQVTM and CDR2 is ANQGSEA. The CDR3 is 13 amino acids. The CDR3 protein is CSVDSADTGELFF. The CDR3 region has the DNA TGCAGCGTTGATTCCGCTGACACCGGGGAGCTGTTTTTT.

CDR3 in DNA: TGTGCCAGCAGCTCCCTCAACGGGGGGGCCCGGATCAATGAGCAGTTCTTC. Its translation is CASSSLNGGARINEQFF. The chain carries TRBV6-7 and TRBJ2-1; 8 bases are shared with TRBD2. TRBV6-7 is annotated as an ORF whose role is uncertain. This CDR3 spans 17 amino acids. With V trimmed by 6 bases and J by 6 bases, 16 bases remained unmatched.

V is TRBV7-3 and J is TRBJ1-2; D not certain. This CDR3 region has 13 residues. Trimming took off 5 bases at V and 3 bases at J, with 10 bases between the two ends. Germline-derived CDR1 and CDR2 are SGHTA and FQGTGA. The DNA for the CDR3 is TGTGCCAGCAGCCCCGGGAAATACTATGGCTACACCTTC. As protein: CASSPGKYYGYTF.